The 29 T cell receptor beta chains below all came from one sample that was sequenced in a study of T cell responses to AZD1222 COVID-19 vaccine. Repertoires were generated with immunoSEQ multiplex PCR, while TCRdb's copy carries only in-frame clones and drops some. The top ten clones hold about 20% of a sample with some 40,000 clones, about 82% of them seen once. The sequences come from peripheral blood, collected 28 days after the second dose of the MenACWY control vaccine. The origin of the receptors is an adult who received the MenACWY meningococcal vaccine as a control.

The rearrangement links TRBV18 to TRBJ2-1; D is unresolved. Germline CDR1 reads KGHSH; CDR2 reads LQKENI. V lost 5 bases and J lost 10, with 12 bases in between. The CDR3 consists of 12 residues. The CDR3 loop is CASSKDQREQFF. As DNA, the CDR3 is TGTGCCAGCTCAAAGGACCAGCGAGAGCAGTTCTTC.

Here the CDR3 DNA reads TGTGCCAGCAGCTCGGGGGCAGGATACGAGCAGTACTTC. Translated: CASSSGAGYEQYF. The chain carries TRBV7-9 and TRBJ2-7; D possibly matches TRBD1 or TRBD2 (6 bases each). Trimming stripped 4 bases from V and 4 bases from J, with 11 bases between. The CDR3 totals 13 residues. In germline, CDR1 is SEHNR, CDR2 FQNEAQ (reference sequence).

The chain uses TRBV27 and TRBJ2-7; TRBD1 agrees at 8 bases. The CDR3 runs 13 residues. After removal of 4 bases from V and 5 bases from J, the junction contained 4 bases not matched to a gene. Germline CDR1 MNHEY, CDR2 SMNVEV (reference sequence). CDR3 amino acids: CASSSRGRDEQYF. Written as DNA, the CDR3 is TGTGCCAGCAGTTCCAGGGGGCGCGACGAGCAGTACTTC.

This clone turned up a few times. The rearrangement links TRBV3-1 (or the pseudogene TRBV3-2) to TRBJ2-2; TRBD2 agrees at 9 bases. The CDR3 spans 14 residues. The germline CDR1 and CDR2 sequences are LGHDT and YNNKEL (reference sequence). J lost 7 bases, V lost 2 bases, and 2 bases had no gene match. Here the CDR3 reads CASSQLAGIGELFF. CDR3 nucleotide sequence: TGTGCCAGCAGCCAACTAGCGGGGATCGGGGAGCTGTTTTTT.

The V gene is TRBV7-9, the J gene TRBJ2-7; no definite D call. This CDR3 contains 13 residues. Germline CDR1 and CDR2: SEHNR and FQNEAQ (reference sequence). V was cut by 5 bases and J by 3 bases, with 11 bases left in between. The CDR3 loop is CASSPDASYEQYV. CDR3 nucleotides: TGTGCCAGCAGCCCCGACGCAAGCTACGAGCAGTACGTC.

This chain joins TRBV28 and TRBJ1-1, with D unclear. In germline, CDR1 is MDHEN, CDR2 SYDVKM. The CDR3 is 16 residues long. V lost 3 bases and J lost 0, with 14 bases in between. CDR3 loop: CASSFPLQAVNTEAFF. CDR3 coding DNA: TGTGCCAGCAGTTTCCCCCTCCAGGCAGTGAACACTGAAGCTTTCTTT.

The chain couples TRBV30 to TRBJ1-4, with D possibly being TRBD1 (5 bases). This CDR3 is 15 amino acids long. V lost 0 bases and J 4 bases, leaving 12 bases between the germline ends. Germline V lookup: CDR1 GTSNPN, CDR2 SVGIG (reference sequence). Here the CDR3 reads CAWSVGLGGNEKLFF. DNA of the CDR3: TGTGCCTGGAGTGTAGGGCTGGGGGGTAATGAAAAACTGTTTTTT.

This clone was seen a handful of times. The V gene is TRBV7-6, the J gene TRBJ1-5, with 7 bases fitting TRBD1. Germline V gene data show CDR1 as SGHVS and CDR2 as FNYEAQ. This CDR3 contains 15 residues. V was clipped by 1 base and J by 4 bases; unmatched bases: 4. The CDR3 sequence: CASSLDQGGNQPQHF. CDR3 nucleotides: TGTGCCAGCAGCTTAGATCAGGGGGGTAATCAGCCCCAGCATTTT. Based on the CDR3 plus reference TRBV7-6 and TRBJ1-5, the full variable domain is GAGVSQSPRYKVTKRGQDVALRCDPISGHVSLYWYRQALGQGPEFLTYFNYEAQQDKSGLPNDRFSAERPEGSISTLTIQRTEQRDSAMYRCASSLDQGGNQPQHFGDGTRLSIL.

This clone appeared a few times. The chain links TRBV7-2 to TRBJ1-4; 8 nucleotides align to TRBD1. V lost 5 bases to trimming and J lost 3 bases; unmatched junction nucleotides: 2. CDR3 length: 14 amino acids. CDR1 is SGHTA, CDR2 FQGNSA, per germline. The CDR3 loop is CASSPGQANEKLFF. As DNA, the CDR3 is TGTGCCAGCAGCCCGGGACAGGCTAATGAAAAACTGTTTTTT.

This chain links TRBV28 with TRBJ1-3; no firm D call. Germline CDR1 is MDHEN and CDR2 is SYDVKM. With 7 bases removed from V and 8 bases from J, the gap between germline ends came to 12 bases. This CDR3 is 12 amino acids long. The CDR3 is CASTLLGDTIYF. For the CDR3, the DNA is TGTGCCAGCACCCTCCTCGGGGACACCATATATTTT. Together with reference TRBV28 and TRBJ1-3, the CDR3 gives the full variable domain: DVKVTQSSRYLVKRTGEKVFLECVQDMDHENMFWYRQDPGLGLRLIYFSYDVKMKEKGDIPEGYSVSREKKERFSLILESASTNQTSMYLCASTLLGDTIYFGEGSWLTVV.

Of note for this clone: Other DNA sequences in the sample encode the same CDR3. This chain connects TRBV30 to TRBJ1-6, with D unresolved. Per germline, CDR1 GTSNPN and CDR2 SVGIG (reference sequence). V dropped 0 bases and J dropped 6 bases, with 9 bases sitting between them. This CDR3 comprises 14 residues. The DNA for the CDR3 is TGTGCCTGGAGTGTCCTGGGTGGTAATTCACCCCTCCACTTT. Translation gives CAWSVLGGNSPLHF.

This chain connects TRBV18 to TRBJ2-2, with D possibly matching TRBD1 (6 bases). Trimming shortened V by 5 bases and J by 0 bases, and 13 bases separated the two germline ends. CDR3 length: 16 amino acids. Per the germline V gene, CDR1 is KGHSH and CDR2 is LQKENI. The CDR3 protein is CASSIDRSSNTGELFF. DNA of the CDR3: TGTGCCAGCTCAATCGACAGGAGTTCGAACACCGGGGAGCTGTTTTTT.

This chain joins TRBV5-1 and TRBJ2-3; a weak D match, TRBD2 (5 bases). In germline, CDR1 is SGHRS, CDR2 YFSETQ. The ends were cut back, 4 bases at V and 2 bases at J, with 11 bases in the middle. This CDR3 spans 14 amino acids. The CDR3 spells CASSERISTDTQYF. The CDR3 nucleotides are TGCGCCAGCAGCGAGCGGATCTCCACAGATACGCAGTATTTT.

This chain connects TRBV18 to TRBJ1-5; 8 nucleotides agree with TRBD1. V trimming: 6 bases; J trimming: 3 bases; junction bases outside the gene matches: 7. The germline CDR1 and CDR2 sequences are KGHSH and LQKENI. The CDR3 has 15 amino acids. This CDR3 is CASSPGQAYNQPQHF. Written as DNA, the CDR3 is TGTGCCAGCTCCCCGGGACAGGCCTACAATCAGCCCCAGCATTTT. The full variable domain, its missing parts supplied by reference TRBV18 and TRBJ1-5, is NAGVMQNPRHLVRRRGQEARLRCSPMKGHSHVYWYRQLPEEGLKFMVYLQKENIIDESGMPKERFSAEFPKEGPSILRIQQVVRGDSAAYFCASSPGQAYNQPQHFGDGTRLSIL.

V and J are TRBV19 and TRBJ1-3; 9 bases map to TRBD1. The germline V gene has CDR1 LNHDA and CDR2 SQIVND (reference sequence). The CDR3 extends over 16 amino acids. The V gene end was trimmed by 5 bases and the J gene end by 3 bases; junction bases not matched to a gene: 8. Here the CDR3 reads CASSPWTGDHGNTIYF. CDR3 nucleotides: TGTGCCAGTAGTCCTTGGACAGGGGATCATGGAAACACCATATATTTT.

This rearrangement joins TRBV7-9 to TRBJ2-3, with 7 bases identical to TRBD1. The CDR3 extends over 17 amino acids. With V trimmed by 5 bases and J by 1 base, 12 bases remained unmatched. From germline, CDR1 is SEHNR and CDR2 FQNEAQ (reference sequence). The CDR3: CASSPTAPDRGTDTQYF. DNA for the CDR3: TGTGCCAGCAGCCCGACCGCTCCCGACAGGGGCACAGATACGCAGTATTTT.

This chain uses TRBV2 with TRBJ1-5, with TRBD1 identical over 9 bases. The germline gives CDR1 SNHLY, CDR2 FYNNEI. The CDR3 runs to 14 residues. V lost 8 bases and J lost 7; bases outside the gene matches: 9. CDR3 DNA sequence: TGTGCCAGCGTTTGGGACAGGGCGAAACAGCCCCAGCATTTT. As protein: CASVWDRAKQPQHF.

The rearrangement uses TRBV7-8 and TRBJ1-4, with D perhaps TRBD1 (6 bases). CDR3 length: 15 residues. V gave up 5 bases and J gave up 5 bases, with 15 bases separating them. Germline V gene sequence: CDR1 SGHVS, CDR2 FQNEAQ. The DNA for the CDR3 is TGTGCCAGCAGCGCCTGGACAGCTAAAAATGAAAAACTGTTTTTT. Translation gives CASSAWTAKNEKLFF.

The chain links TRBV18 to TRBJ2-7, with 7 bases identical to TRBD1. Germline-derived CDR1 and CDR2 are KGHSH and LQKENI. V lost 6 bases and J lost 8; bases outside the gene matches: 7. The length of the CDR3 is 12 residues. CDR3 sequence (DNA): TGTGCCAGCTCGAATCGACAGGGTCAGCAGTACGTC. This gives the protein CASSNRQGQQYV.

This rearrangement joins TRBV6-5 to TRBJ2-2, with D perhaps matching TRBD1 or TRBD2 (6 bases each). Trimming took 8 bases from V and 7 from J, leaving 17 bases between them. The germline V gene has CDR1 MNHEY and CDR2 SVGAGI. The CDR3 covers 14 residues. The CDR3 sequence is CASQPRGLDGELFF. The CDR3 DNA reads TGTGCCAGCCAACCACGGGGGCTCGACGGGGAGCTGTTTTTT.

This clone was picked up a small number of times. The chain recombines TRBV9 with TRBJ2-5, with D uncertain. CDR1 SGDLS and CDR2 YYNGEE come from the germline V gene. Trimming removed 0 bases at V and 6 bases at J, with 12 bases between. This CDR3 has 14 amino acids. The DNA of the CDR3 is TGTGCCAGCAGCGTAGCTACGGGTACGCAGACCCAGTACTTC. Protein: CASSVATGTQTQYF. The complete variable domain, with remaining parts taken from reference TRBV9 and TRBJ2-5, reads DSGVTQTPKHLITATGQRVTLRCSPRSGDLSVYWYQQSLDQGLQFLIQYYNGEERAKGNILERFSAQQFPDLHSELNLSSLELGDSALYFCASSVATGTQTQYFGPGTRLLVL.

The gene calls are TRBV2 and TRBJ2-3, with TRBD1 identical over 10 bases. CDR3 length: 15 amino acids. In germline, CDR1 is SNHLY, CDR2 FYNNEI. Losses at the gene ends were 7 bases for V and 2 bases for J; bases not matched to a gene: 6. CDR3 in DNA: TGTGCCAGCACCCGACAGGGGGCTTTCACAGATACGCAGTATTTT. Protein sequence: CASTRQGAFTDTQYF.

The chain recombines TRBV11-2 with TRBJ1-2, with 9 bases identical to TRBD1. Germline V lookup: CDR1 SGHAT, CDR2 FQNNGV. The trim removed 1 base at V and 8 bases at J, leaving 2 bases unmatched. The CDR3 is 13 amino acids. The CDR3 DNA is TGTGCCAGCAGCTTAGGACAGGGGGTCGGCTACACCTTC. As protein: CASSLGQGVGYTF.

The chain has TRBV27 and TRBJ2-2; the D is unclear. CDR3 length: 15 amino acids. Germline lookup yields CDR1 MNHEY and CDR2 SMNVEV (reference sequence). Trimming removed 6 bases at V and 5 bases at J, with 16 bases between. CDR3 protein: CASRLPRAQTGELFF. The DNA of the CDR3 is TGTGCCAGCAGGCTCCCACGGGCCCAAACCGGGGAGCTGTTTTTT.

The chain couples TRBV28 to TRBJ1-1; no clear D. Trimming removed 2 bases from V and 2 bases from J, with 3 bases in between. The germline gives CDR1 MDHEN, CDR2 SYDVKM. The CDR3 consists of 12 residues. CDR3 loop: CASSLLNTEAFF. Here the CDR3 DNA reads TGTGCCAGCAGTTTACTCAACACTGAAGCTTTCTTT.

J is TRBJ1-2 and V is TRBV6-5, with D perhaps matching TRBD1 (5 bases). The CDR3 is 14 residues long. The germline V gene encodes CDR1 MNHEY and CDR2 SVGAGI. Trimming left V 5 bases short and J 1 base short, with 11 bases between. CDR3 sequence (DNA): TGTGCCAGCAGTCCCAGGGCGGGTAACTATGGCTACACCTTC. It encodes CASSPRAGNYGYTF.

This clone has a single count. The chain combines TRBV30 with TRBJ2-3; unclear D gene. Germline CDR1 and CDR2: GTSNPN and SVGIG (reference sequence). The germline V and J ends were trimmed by 1 base and 6 bases, with 8 bases remaining between them. The CDR3 has 12 amino acids. CDR3 loop: CAWSEGGDTQYF. The CDR3 nucleotides read TGTGCCTGGAGTGAGGGTGGGGATACGCAGTATTTT.

The gene calls are TRBV28 and TRBJ2-7, with 7 bases fitting TRBD1. CDR1 and CDR2 (germline): MDHEN, SYDVKM. V gave up 7 bases and J gave up 3 bases; unmatched junction bases: 3. The CDR3 is 12 residues long. CDR3 in amino acids: CASTGQNYEQYF. CDR3 nucleotides: TGTGCCAGCACGGGACAGAACTACGAGCAGTACTTC.

V and J are TRBV7-9 and TRBJ2-1; the D is unclear. The CDR3 runs 16 residues. CDR1 and CDR2 (germline): SEHNR, FQNEAQ (reference sequence). Trimming left V 1 base short and J 6 bases short, with 16 bases between. The CDR3 sequence is CASSLERLELLNEQFF. As DNA, the CDR3 is TGTGCCAGCAGCTTAGAGCGTCTAGAGCTACTCAATGAGCAGTTCTTC.